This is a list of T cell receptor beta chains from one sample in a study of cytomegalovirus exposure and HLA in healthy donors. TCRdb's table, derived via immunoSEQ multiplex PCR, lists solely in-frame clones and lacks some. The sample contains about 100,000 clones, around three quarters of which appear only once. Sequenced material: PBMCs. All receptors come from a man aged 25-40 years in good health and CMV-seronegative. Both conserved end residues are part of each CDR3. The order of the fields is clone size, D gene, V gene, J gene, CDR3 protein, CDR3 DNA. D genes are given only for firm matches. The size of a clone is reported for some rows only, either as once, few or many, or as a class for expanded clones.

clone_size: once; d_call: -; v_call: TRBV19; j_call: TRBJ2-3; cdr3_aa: CASSIREQNTDTQYF; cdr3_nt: TGTGCCAGTAGTATAAGGGAGCAGAACACAGATACGCAGTATTTT
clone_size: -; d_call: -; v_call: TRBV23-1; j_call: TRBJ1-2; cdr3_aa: CASSLPITRGTYGYTF; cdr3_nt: TGCGCCAGCAGTCTACCGATAACCCGGGGTACATATGGCTACACCTTC
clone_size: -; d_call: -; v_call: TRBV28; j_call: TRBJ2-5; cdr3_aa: CASKRQYQETQYF; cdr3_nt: TGTGCCAGCAAGCGACAGTACCAAGAGACCCAGTACTTC
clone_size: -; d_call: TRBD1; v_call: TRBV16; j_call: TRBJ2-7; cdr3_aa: CASKPVTGREQYF; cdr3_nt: TGTGCCAGCAAGCCAGTGACAGGGAGAGAGCAGTACTTC
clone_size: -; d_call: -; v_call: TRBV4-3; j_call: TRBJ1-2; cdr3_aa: CASSQDGFNYGYTF; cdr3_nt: TGCGCCAGCAGCCAAGACGGGTTTAACTATGGCTACACCTTC
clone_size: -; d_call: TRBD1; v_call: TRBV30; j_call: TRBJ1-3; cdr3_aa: CAWSGGGQGAKRNTIYF; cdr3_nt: TGTGCCTGGAGTGGCGGGGGACAGGGGGCTAAAAGAAACACCATATATTTT
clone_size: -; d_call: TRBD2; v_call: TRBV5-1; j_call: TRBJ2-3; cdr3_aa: CASSPGGASDTQYF; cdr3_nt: TGCGCCAGCAGCCCCGGGGGGGCATCAGATACGCAGTATTTT
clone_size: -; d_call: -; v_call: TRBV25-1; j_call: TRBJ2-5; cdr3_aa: CASSEPGLPSETQYF; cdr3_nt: TGTGCCAGCAGTGAACCAGGTCTCCCCTCAGAGACCCAGTACTTC
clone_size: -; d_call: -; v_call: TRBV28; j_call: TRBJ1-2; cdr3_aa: CASRPPHRTYGYTF; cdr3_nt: TGTGCCAGCAGACCCCCCCACAGGACGTATGGCTACACCTTC
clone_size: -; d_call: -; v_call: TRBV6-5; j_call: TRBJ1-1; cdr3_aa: CASSYRAVGGNTEAFF; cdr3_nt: TGTGCCAGCAGTTACAGGGCGGTGGGGGGAAACACTGAAGCTTTCTTT
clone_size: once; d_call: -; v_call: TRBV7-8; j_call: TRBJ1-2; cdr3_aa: CASSLGVAGYGYTF; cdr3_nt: TGTGCCAGCAGCTTAGGGGTCGCAGGCTATGGCTACACCTTC
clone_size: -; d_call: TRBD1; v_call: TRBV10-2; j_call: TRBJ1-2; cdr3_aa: CASRTQGPEGYTF; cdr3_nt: TGCGCCAGCAGAACACAGGGGCCGGAGGGCTACACCTTC
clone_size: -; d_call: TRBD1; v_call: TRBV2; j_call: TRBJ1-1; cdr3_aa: CASSGQGASEAFF; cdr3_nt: TGTGCCAGCAGCGGACAGGGGGCCTCTGAAGCTTTCTTT
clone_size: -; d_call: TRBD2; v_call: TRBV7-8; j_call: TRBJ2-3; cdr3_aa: CASSLVRGRDTQYF; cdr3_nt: TGTGCCAGCAGCTTGGTGCGGGGGAGGGATACGCAGTATTTT
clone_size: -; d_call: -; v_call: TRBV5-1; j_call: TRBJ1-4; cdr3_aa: CASSLGTAIKEKLFF; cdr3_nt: TGCGCCAGCAGCTTGGGGACAGCCATTAAGGAAAAACTGTTTTTT
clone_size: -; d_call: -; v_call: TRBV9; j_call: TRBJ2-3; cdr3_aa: CASSVRGSTDTQYF; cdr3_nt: TGTGCCAGCAGCGTACGGGGAAGCACAGATACGCAGTATTTT
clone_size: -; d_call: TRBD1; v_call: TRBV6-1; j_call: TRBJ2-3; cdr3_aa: CASSGFGQGGDTQYF; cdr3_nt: TGTGCCAGCAGTGGATTTGGACAGGGAGGAGATACGCAGTATTTT
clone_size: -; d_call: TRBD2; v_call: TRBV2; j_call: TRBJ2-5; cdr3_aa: CASRARGSVETQYF; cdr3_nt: TGTGCCAGCAGGGCCCGCGGGAGTGTCGAGACCCAGTACTTC
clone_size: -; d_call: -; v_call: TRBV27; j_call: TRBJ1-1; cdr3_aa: CATRGGTEAFF; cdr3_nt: TGTGCCACTCGAGGGGGCACTGAAGCTTTCTTT
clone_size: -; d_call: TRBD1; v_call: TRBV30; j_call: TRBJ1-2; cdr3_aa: CAWTITGTGGPGTF; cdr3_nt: TGTGCCTGGACCATCACCGGGACAGGGGGGCCGGGGACCTTC
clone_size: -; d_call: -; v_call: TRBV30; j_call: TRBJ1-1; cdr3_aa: CAWSTPIVRAFF; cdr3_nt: TGTGCCTGGAGTACCCCTATTGTGAGAGCTTTCTTT
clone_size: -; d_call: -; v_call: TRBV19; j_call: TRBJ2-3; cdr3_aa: CASSIPSGTDTQYF; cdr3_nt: TGTGCCAGTAGTATACCTAGCGGCACAGATACGCAGTATTTT
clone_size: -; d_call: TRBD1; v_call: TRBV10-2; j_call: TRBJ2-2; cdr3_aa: CASSDTGALTGELFF; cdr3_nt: TGCGCCAGCAGTGACACAGGGGCGCTGACCGGGGAGCTGTTTTTT
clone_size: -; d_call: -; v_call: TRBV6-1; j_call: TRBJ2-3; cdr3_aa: CASSEAGGDRGDTQYF; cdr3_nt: TGTGCCAGCAGTGAAGCGGGGGGAGACCGGGGAGATACGCAGTATTTT
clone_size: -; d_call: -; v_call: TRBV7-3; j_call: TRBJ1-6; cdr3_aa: CASSLGGTPNSPLHF; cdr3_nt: TGTGCCAGCAGCTTAGGGGGCACCCCTAATTCACCCCTCCACTTT
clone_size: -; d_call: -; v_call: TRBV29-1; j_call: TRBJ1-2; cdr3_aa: CSVEARQPYGYTF; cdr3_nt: TGCAGCGTTGAAGCTAGACAGCCTTATGGCTACACCTTC
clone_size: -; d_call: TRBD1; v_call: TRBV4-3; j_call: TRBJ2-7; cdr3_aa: CASSQGQGLGYEQYF; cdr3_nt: TGCGCCAGCAGCCAGGGACAGGGGTTGGGTTACGAGCAGTACTTC
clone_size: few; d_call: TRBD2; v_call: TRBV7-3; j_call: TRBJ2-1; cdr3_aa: CASSSMTGGYNEQFF; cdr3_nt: TGTGCCAGCAGCTCCATGACCGGGGGGTACAATGAGCAGTTCTTC
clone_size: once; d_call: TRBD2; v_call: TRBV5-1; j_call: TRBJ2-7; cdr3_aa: CASSLTGGPGYEQYF; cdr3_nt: TGCGCCAGCAGCTTAACGGGAGGGCCGGGCTACGAGCAGTACTTC
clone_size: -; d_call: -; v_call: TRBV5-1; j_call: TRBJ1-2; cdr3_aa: CASSLAPGNYGYTF; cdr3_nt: TGCGCCAGCAGCTTGGCCCCAGGGAACTATGGCTACACCTTC
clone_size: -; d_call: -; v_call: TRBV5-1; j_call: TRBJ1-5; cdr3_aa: CASSSGQMNQPQHF; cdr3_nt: TGCGCCAGCAGCTCTGGACAGATGAATCAGCCCCAGCATTTT
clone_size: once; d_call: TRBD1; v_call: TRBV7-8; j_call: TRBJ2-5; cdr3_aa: CASSRGTVQETQYF; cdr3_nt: TGTGCCAGCAGCCGTGGGACAGTCCAAGAGACCCAGTACTTC
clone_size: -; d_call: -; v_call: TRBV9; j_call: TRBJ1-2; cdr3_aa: CASSADSYGYTF; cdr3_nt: TGTGCCAGCAGCGCCGACTCCTATGGCTACACCTTC
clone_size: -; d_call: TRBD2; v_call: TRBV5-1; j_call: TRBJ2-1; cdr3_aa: CASSPKTLAGEYNEQFF; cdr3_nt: TGCGCCAGCAGCCCTAAAACCCTAGCGGGGGAGTACAATGAGCAGTTCTTC
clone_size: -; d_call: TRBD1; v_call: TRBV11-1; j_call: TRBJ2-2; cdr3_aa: CASSFYLGTAVGELFF; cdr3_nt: TGTGCCAGCAGCTTTTACCTCGGGACAGCGGTGGGGGAGCTGTTTTTT
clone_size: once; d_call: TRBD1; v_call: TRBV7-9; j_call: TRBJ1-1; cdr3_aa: CASGKGQKNTEAFF; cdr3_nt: TGTGCCAGCGGAAAGGGACAGAAGAACACTGAAGCTTTCTTT
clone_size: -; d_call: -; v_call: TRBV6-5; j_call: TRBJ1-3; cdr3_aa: CASSYTGIGGTIYF; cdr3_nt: TGTGCCAGCAGTTACACCGGCATAGGGGGCACCATATATTTT
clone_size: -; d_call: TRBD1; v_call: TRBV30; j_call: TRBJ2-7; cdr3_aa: CAWSRDSPLGSYEQYF; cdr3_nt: TGTGCCTGGAGCCGGGACAGTCCCTTAGGATCCTACGAGCAGTACTTC
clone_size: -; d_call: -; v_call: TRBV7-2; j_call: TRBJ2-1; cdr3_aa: CASSLVSEQFF; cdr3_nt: TGTGCCAGCAGCTTAGTCTCCGAGCAGTTCTTC
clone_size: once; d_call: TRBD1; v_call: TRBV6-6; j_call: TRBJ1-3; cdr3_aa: CASSSGQRTGNTIYF; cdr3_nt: TGTGCCAGCAGTTCGGGACAGAGAACTGGAAACACCATATATTTT
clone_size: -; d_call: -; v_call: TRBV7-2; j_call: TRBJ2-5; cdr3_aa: CASSLDPGKETQYF; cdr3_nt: TGTGCCAGCAGCTTAGATCCAGGGAAAGAGACCCAGTACTTC
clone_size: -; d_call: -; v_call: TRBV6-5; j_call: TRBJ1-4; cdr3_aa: CASSRVGASNEKLFF; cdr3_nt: TGTGCCAGCAGCCGGGTTGGGGCCAGTAATGAAAAACTGTTTTTT
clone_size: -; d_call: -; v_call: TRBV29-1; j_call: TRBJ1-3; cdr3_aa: CSVEPGNSGNTIYF; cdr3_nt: TGCAGCGTTGAGCCGGGAAACTCTGGAAACACCATATATTTT
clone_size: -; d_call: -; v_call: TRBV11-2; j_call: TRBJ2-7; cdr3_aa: CASSLGLRELSSYEQYF; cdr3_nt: TGTGCCAGCAGCTTGGGTTTGAGGGAGCTATCCTCCTACGAGCAGTACTTC
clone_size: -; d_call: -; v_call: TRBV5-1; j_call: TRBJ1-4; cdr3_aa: CASSLGTTGNEKLFF; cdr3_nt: TGCGCCAGCAGCTTGGGGACTACCGGTAATGAAAAACTGTTTTTT
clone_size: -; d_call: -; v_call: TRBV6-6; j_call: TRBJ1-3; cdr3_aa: CGATSGNTIYF; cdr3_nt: TGTGGGGCTACCTCTGGAAACACCATATATTTT
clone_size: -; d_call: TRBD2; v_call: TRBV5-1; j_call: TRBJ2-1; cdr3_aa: CASSVSGGPYNEQFF; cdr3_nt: TGCGCCAGCAGCGTTAGCGGGGGTCCTTACAATGAGCAGTTCTTC
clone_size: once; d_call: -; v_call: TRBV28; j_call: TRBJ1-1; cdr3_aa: CASSPLGGRNTEAFF; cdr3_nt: TGTGCCAGCAGTCCTCTCGGCGGCAGGAACACTGAAGCTTTCTTT
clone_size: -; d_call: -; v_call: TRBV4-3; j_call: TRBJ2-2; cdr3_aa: CASSQGAGLGGELFF; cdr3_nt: TGCGCCAGCAGCCAAGGGGCGGGATTGGGCGGGGAGCTGTTTTTT
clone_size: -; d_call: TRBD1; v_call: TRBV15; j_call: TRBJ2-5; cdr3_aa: CATSRDDRVEETQYF; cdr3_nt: TGTGCCACCAGCAGAGATGACAGGGTAGAAGAGACCCAGTACTTC
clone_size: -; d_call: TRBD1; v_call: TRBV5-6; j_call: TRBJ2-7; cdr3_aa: CASSVTGNSYEQYF; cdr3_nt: TGTGCCAGCAGCGTGACAGGGAACTCCTACGAGCAGTACTTC
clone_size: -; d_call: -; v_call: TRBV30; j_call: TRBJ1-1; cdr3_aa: CAWSDPDSLRGEAFF; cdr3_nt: TGTGCCTGGAGCGACCCCGACAGCCTCAGGGGTGAAGCTTTCTTT
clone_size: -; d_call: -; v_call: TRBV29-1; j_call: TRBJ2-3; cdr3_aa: CSVDIGGGTQQYF; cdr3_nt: TGCAGCGTTGACATAGGAGGAGGGACTCAACAGTATTTT
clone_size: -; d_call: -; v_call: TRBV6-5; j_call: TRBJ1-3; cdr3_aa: CASRVTAGNTIYF; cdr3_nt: TGTGCCAGCAGGGTGACAGCTGGAAACACCATATATTTT
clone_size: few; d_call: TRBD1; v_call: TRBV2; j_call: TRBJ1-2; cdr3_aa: CACSRDRGNYGYTF; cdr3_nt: TGTGCCTGCAGCCGGGACAGGGGGAACTATGGCTACACCTTC
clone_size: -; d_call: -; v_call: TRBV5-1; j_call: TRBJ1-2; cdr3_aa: CASSLASDSGNRYTF; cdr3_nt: TGCGCCAGCAGCTTGGCTTCAGACAGCGGGAATCGCTACACCTTC
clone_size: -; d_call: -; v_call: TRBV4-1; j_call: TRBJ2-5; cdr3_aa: CASSQVRETQYF; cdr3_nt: TGCGCCAGCAGCCAAGTCAGAGAGACCCAGTACTTC
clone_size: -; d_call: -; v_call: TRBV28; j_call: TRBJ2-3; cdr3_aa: CASSLLGSTDTQYF; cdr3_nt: TGTGCCAGCAGTTTACTCGGTAGCACAGATACGCAGTATTTT
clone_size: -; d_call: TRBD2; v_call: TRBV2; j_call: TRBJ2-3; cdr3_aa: CASLAGGADTQYF; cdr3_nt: TGTGCCAGCCTAGCGGGAGGGGCAGATACGCAGTATTTT
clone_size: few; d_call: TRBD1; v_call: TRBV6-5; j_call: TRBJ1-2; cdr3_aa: CASRSGQGWYGYTF; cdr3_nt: TGTGCCAGCAGGTCGGGACAGGGATGGTATGGCTACACCTTC